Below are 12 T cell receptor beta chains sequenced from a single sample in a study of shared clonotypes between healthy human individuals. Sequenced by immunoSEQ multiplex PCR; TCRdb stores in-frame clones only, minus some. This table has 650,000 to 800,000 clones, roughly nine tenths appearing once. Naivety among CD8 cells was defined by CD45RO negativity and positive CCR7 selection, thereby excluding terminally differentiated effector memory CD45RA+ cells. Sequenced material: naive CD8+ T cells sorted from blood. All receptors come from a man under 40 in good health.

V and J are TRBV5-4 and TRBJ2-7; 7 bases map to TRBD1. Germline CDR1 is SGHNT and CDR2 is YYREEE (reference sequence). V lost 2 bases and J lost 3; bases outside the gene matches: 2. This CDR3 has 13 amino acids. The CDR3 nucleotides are TGTGCCAGCAGCTTTCAGGGGGACTACGAGCAGTACTTC. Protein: CASSFQGDYEQYF.

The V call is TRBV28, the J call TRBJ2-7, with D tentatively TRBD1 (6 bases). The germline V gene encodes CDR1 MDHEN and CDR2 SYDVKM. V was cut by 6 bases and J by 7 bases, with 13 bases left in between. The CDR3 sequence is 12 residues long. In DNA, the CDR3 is TGTGCCAGCAGCTATGACAGGTCGGAGCAGTACTTC. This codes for CASSYDRSEQYF. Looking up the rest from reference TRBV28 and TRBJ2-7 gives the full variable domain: DVKVTQSSRYLVKRTGEKVFLECVQDMDHENMFWYRQDPGLGLRLIYFSYDVKMKEKGDIPEGYSVSREKKERFSLILESASTNQTSMYLCASSYDRSEQYFGPGTRLTVT.

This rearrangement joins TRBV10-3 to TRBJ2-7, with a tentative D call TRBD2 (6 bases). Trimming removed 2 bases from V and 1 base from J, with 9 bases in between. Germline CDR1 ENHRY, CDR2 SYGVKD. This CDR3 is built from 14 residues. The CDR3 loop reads CAISETGSSYEQYF. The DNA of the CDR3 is TGTGCCATCAGTGAGACCGGGAGTTCCTACGAGCAGTACTTC.

The chain's CDR3 is CASSEVFRVLRLEKLFF. The DNA of the CDR3 is TGTGCCAGCAGTGAAGTGTTCCGGGTCCTAAGACTAGAAAAACTGTTTTTT. The chain is built from TRBV6-1 and TRBJ1-4; D unresolved. The V and J ends lost 1 base and 8 bases respectively, with 20 bases between them. The CDR3 covers 17 residues. Germline lookup yields CDR1 MNHNS and CDR2 SASEGT.

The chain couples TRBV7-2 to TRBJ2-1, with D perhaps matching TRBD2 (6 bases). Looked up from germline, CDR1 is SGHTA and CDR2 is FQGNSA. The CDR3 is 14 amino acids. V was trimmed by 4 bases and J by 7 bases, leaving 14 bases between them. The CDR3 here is CASSSGLSANEQFF. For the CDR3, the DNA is TGTGCCAGCAGCTCGGGACTCTCTGCGAATGAGCAGTTCTTC. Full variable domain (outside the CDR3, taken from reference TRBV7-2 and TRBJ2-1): GAGVSQSPSNKVTEKGKDVELRCDPISGHTALYWYRQSLGQGLEFLIYFQGNSAPDKSGLPSDRFSAERTGGSVSTLTIQRTQQEDSAVYLCASSSGLSANEQFFGPGTRLTVL.

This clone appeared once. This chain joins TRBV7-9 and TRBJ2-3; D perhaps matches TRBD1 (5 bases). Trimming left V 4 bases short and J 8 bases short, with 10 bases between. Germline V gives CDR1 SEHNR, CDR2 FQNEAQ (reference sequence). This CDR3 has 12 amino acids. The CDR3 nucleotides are TGTGCCAGCAGCTCTTTAAGGGGTACGCAGTATTTT. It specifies CASSSLRGTQYF.

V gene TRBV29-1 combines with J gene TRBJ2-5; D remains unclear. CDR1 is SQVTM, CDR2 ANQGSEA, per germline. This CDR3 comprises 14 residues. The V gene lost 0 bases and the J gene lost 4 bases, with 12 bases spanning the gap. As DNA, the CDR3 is TGCAGCGTTGAAGACGCCGGTGGGCGAGAGACCCAGTACTTC. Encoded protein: CSVEDAGGRETQYF.

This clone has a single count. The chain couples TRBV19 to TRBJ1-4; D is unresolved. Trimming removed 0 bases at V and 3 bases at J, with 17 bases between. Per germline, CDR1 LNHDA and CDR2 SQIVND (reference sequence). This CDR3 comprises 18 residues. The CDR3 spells CASSIDPLRGDANEKLFF. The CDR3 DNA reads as TGTGCCAGTAGTATAGACCCACTCCGGGGAGACGCTAATGAAAAACTGTTTTTT. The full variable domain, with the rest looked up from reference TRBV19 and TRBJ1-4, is DGGITQSPKYLFRKEGQNVTLSCEQNLNHDAMYWYRQDPGQGLRLIYYSQIVNDFQKGDIAEGYSVSREKKESFPLTVTSAQKNPTAFYLCASSIDPLRGDANEKLFFGSGTQLSVL.

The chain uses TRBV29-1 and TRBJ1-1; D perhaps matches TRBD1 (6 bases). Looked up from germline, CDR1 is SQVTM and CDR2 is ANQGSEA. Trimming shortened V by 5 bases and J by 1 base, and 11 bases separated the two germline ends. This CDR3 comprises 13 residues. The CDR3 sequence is CSVPGHGNTEAFF. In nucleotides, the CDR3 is TGCAGCGTTCCGGGACATGGGAACACTGAAGCTTTCTTT.

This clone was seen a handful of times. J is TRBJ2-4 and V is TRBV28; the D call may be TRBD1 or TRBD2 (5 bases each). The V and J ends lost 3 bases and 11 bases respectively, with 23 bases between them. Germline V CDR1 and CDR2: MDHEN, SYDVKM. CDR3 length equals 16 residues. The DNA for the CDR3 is TGTGCCAGCAGTTTTCGCGTCGAGACACCTCGAGGGGTTCAGTACTTC. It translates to CASSFRVETPRGVQYF.

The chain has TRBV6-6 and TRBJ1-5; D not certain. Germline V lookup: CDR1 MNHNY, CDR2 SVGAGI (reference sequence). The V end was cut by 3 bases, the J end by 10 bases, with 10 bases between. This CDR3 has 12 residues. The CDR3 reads CASSYSTVPQHF. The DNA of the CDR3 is TGTGCCAGCAGTTATAGTACCGTCCCCCAGCATTTT.

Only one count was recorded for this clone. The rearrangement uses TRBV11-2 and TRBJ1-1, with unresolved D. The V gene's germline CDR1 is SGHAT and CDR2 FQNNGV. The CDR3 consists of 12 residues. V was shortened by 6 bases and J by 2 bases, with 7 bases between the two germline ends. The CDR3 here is CASRDQNTEAFF. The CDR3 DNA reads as TGTGCCAGCAGAGACCAAAACACTGAAGCTTTCTTT.